The text below deals with one T cell receptor (beta chain). The data derive from a study of T-cell memory formation after mild COVID-19. After 5'RACE with constant-segment primers, TCR alpha and TCR beta cDNA libraries carrying sample barcodes and UMIs were obtained. TCRdb re-derived calls from the 5' RACE reads in MiXCR, one entry per CDR3 protein. The table shows around 200,000 distinct CDR3 sequences, with about 18% occurring only once. This CDR3 has 16 residues. Germline CDR1 SEHNR, CDR2 FQNEAQ (reference sequence). V lost 1 base, J lost 2 bases, and 13 bases lay in between. This TCR was sampled from a man between 18 and 35 years old who had mild COVID-19 (a few samples of this study predate the infection). Cell type and time point are not known. This chain connects TRBV7-9 to TRBJ2-3; the D call may be TRBD1 or TRBD2 (5 bases each). Sequencing was carried out using PBMCs or a T cell subset sorted from them (not recorded which). The CDR3 region has the DNA TGTGCCAGCAGCTTAGGAGGGACGGGATACACAGATACGCAGTATTTT. Its protein is CASSLGGTGYTDTQYF.